The rows below give T cell receptor beta chains drawn from one sample of a study of CD8 T cell repertoires and HIV-1 epitope variants. The method was immunoSEQ multiplex PCR; TCRdb's version includes in-frame clones alone and lacks a portion of them. The sample has 2,500 to 3,000 clones, roughly two thirds seen once. The antigens for these receptors are not known. Input material: cultured CD8+ T cells derived from PBMCs. These receptors came from a male donor with HIV. The CDR3 runs from the conserved cysteine through the conserved F or W. D genes are given only for firm matches. Some rows mark clone size as missing; the rest say once, few, many or name a class of expanded clone.

CDR3 protein: CASSPLPGQGEETQYF
CDR3 DNA: TGTGCCAGCAGCCCCCTCCCGGGACAGGGAGAGGAGACCCAGTACTTC
clone size: few
V gene: TRBV7-9
J gene: TRBJ2-5
D gene: TRBD1

CDR3 protein: CASSDREQETQYF
CDR3 DNA: TGCGCCAGCAGTGATAGAGAGCAAGAGACCCAGTACTTC
clone size: .
V gene: TRBV10-1
J gene: TRBJ2-5
D gene: .

CDR3 protein: CASSVGWNSYEQYF
CDR3 DNA: TGTGCCAGCAGTGTGGGGTGGAATAGCTACGAGCAGTACTTC
clone size: .
V gene: TRBV6-5
J gene: TRBJ2-7
D gene: .

CDR3 protein: CASSEEGAADTQYF
CDR3 DNA: TGTGCCAGCAGTGAAGAGGGGGCGGCAGATACGCAGTATTTT
clone size: .
V gene: TRBV6-4
J gene: TRBJ2-3
D gene: TRBD1

CDR3 protein: CASSFTGNTDTQYF
CDR3 DNA: TGTGCCAGCAGCTTCACAGGGAACACAGATACGCAGTATTTT
clone size: .
V gene: TRBV7-9
J gene: TRBJ2-3
D gene: .

CDR3 protein: CASSAGAGWNEQFF
CDR3 DNA: TGTGCCAGCAGCGCCGGAGCGGGGTGGAATGAGCAGTTCTTC
clone size: few
V gene: TRBV9
J gene: TRBJ2-1
D gene: TRBD2

CDR3 protein: CASSWTGRYGYTF
CDR3 DNA: TGTGCCAGCAGTTGGACAGGGCGGTATGGCTACACCTTC
clone size: .
V gene: TRBV28
J gene: TRBJ1-2
D gene: TRBD1

CDR3 protein: CASATEGTGALYNEQFF
CDR3 DNA: TGTGCTAGTGCCACGGAGGGGACAGGGGCATTATACAATGAGCAGTTCTTC
clone size: once
V gene: TRBV12-5
J gene: TRBJ2-1
D gene: TRBD1

CDR3 protein: CASSLKRGGDTQYF
CDR3 DNA: TGTGCCAGCAGTTTAAAGAGAGGGGGAGATACGCAGTATTTT
clone size: .
V gene: TRBV27
J gene: TRBJ2-3
D gene: .

CDR3 protein: CASSWGGRTNEQFF
CDR3 DNA: TGTGCCAGTAGCTGGGGGGGGCGGACCAATGAGCAGTTCTTC
clone size: .
V gene: TRBV19
J gene: TRBJ2-1
D gene: .

CDR3 protein: CASSLVTEANYGYTF
CDR3 DNA: TGTGCCAGCAGTTTAGTCACGGAGGCTAACTATGGCTACACCTTC
clone size: few
V gene: TRBV28
J gene: TRBJ1-2
D gene: .

CDR3 protein: CASSYLDGDNEQFF
CDR3 DNA: TGTGCCAGCAGTTATTTAGACGGGGACAATGAGCAGTTCTTC
clone size: .
V gene: TRBV6-5
J gene: TRBJ2-1
D gene: .

CDR3 protein: CASSLNKDRNYTF
CDR3 DNA: TGTGCCAGCAGCCTAAACAAGGACAGAAACTACACCTTC
clone size: .
V gene: TRBV4-2
J gene: TRBJ1-2
D gene: .

CDR3 protein: CASSPRDGSYEQYF
CDR3 DNA: TGTGCCAGCAGCCCCCGGGACGGATCCTACGAGCAGTACTTC
clone size: .
V gene: TRBV11-3
J gene: TRBJ2-7
D gene: .

CDR3 protein: CASNQGAYGYTF
CDR3 DNA: TGTGCCAGCAACCAGGGGGCTTATGGCTACACCTTC
clone size: few
V gene: TRBV9
J gene: TRBJ1-2
D gene: TRBD1

CDR3 protein: CASSLGGLSYEQYF
CDR3 DNA: TGTGCCAGCAGCTTAGGGGGCCTCTCCTACGAGCAGTACTTC
clone size: .
V gene: TRBV7-9
J gene: TRBJ2-7
D gene: .

CDR3 protein: CASSFLGASGANVLTF
CDR3 DNA: TGCGCCAGCAGCTTTCTGGGGGCTTCAGGGGCCAACGTCCTGACTTTC
clone size: .
V gene: TRBV5-1
J gene: TRBJ2-6
D gene: .

CDR3 protein: CASSFLQGVNSPLHF
CDR3 DNA: TGTGCCAGCAGCTTCCTCCAGGGCGTGAATTCACCCCTCCACTTT
clone size: .
V gene: TRBV5-6
J gene: TRBJ1-6
D gene: .

CDR3 protein: CASSVSSGTVSYEQYF
CDR3 DNA: TGTGCCAGCAGTGTATCCTCCGGGACGGTGTCCTACGAGCAGTACTTC
clone size: large
V gene: TRBV27
J gene: TRBJ2-7
D gene: .

CDR3 protein: CASSLGMRDTQYF
CDR3 DNA: TGTGCCAGCAGCTTAGGGATGCGAGATACGCAGTATTTT
clone size: .
V gene: TRBV7-6
J gene: TRBJ2-3
D gene: .